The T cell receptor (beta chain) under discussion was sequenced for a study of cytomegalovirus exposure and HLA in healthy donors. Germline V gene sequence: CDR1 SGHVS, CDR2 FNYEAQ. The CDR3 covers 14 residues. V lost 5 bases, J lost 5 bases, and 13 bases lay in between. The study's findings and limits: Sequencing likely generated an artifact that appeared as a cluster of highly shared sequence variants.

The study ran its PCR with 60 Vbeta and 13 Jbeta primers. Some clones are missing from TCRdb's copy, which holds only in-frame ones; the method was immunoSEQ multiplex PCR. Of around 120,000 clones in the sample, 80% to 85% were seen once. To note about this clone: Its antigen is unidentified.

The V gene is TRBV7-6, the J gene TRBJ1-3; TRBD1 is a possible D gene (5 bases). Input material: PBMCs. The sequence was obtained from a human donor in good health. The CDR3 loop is CASSAQGVRNTIYF. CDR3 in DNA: TGTGCCAGCAGCGCTCAAGGGGTCAGAAACACCATATATTTT.